This is a list of T cell receptor beta chains from one sample in a study of blood T cell repertoires in COVID-19. Clones were sequenced by immunoSEQ multiplex PCR, and TCRdb holds only the in-frame ones, with some missing. The table includes fewer than 300,000 clones, about 86% detected once. Material: peripheral blood. The receptors derive from a woman aged 55-75 years with active or convalescent COVID-19. Both conserved end residues are part of each CDR3. A D gene is named only where the DNA matches it firmly. The size of a clone is reported for some rows only, either as once, few or many, or as a class for expanded clones.

D gene | J gene | clone size | V gene | CDR3 protein | CDR3 DNA
NA | TRBJ1-1 | NA | TRBV5-5 | CASSFGQRMNTEAFF | TGTGCCAGCAGCTTTGGACAGAGGATGAACACTGAAGCTTTCTTT
TRBD1 | TRBJ1-1 | NA | TRBV7-9 | CASRKRQGGDTEAFF | TGTGCCAGCAGGAAAAGACAGGGGGGAGACACTGAAGCTTTCTTT
TRBD1 | TRBJ2-2 | NA | TRBV11-2 | CASHRDRGYTGELFF | TGTGCCAGCCACCGGGACAGGGGGTACACCGGGGAGCTGTTTTTT
TRBD1 | TRBJ1-5 | NA | TRBV7-3 | CASSPESDRASCQPQHF | TGTGCCAGCAGCCCTGAGTCGGACAGGGCGTCTTGTCAGCCCCAGCATTTT
NA | TRBJ1-2 | NA | TRBV18 | CASSPPEEGYTF | TGTGCCAGCTCACCACCGGAGGAAGGCTACACCTTC
TRBD2 | TRBJ2-5 | NA | TRBV4-1 | CASSQDGRGGLETQYF | TGCGCCAGCAGCCAAGATGGGCGGGGGGGCCTGGAGACCCAGTACTTC
TRBD1 | TRBJ1-1 | NA | TRBV27 | CASSLSGQHPNTEAFF | TGTGCCAGCAGTTTATCGGGACAGCACCCGAACACTGAAGCTTTCTTT
NA | TRBJ1-1 | once | TRBV6-9 | CASPPAQANTEAFF | TGTGCCAGCCCGCCCGCACAGGCGAACACTGAAGCTTTCTTT
TRBD2 | TRBJ2-7 | NA | TRBV6-6 | CASGNRRVAGTYEQYF | TGTGCCAGCGGCAATAGGCGGGTAGCGGGGACCTACGAGCAGTACTTC
TRBD1 | TRBJ1-5 | NA | TRBV19 | CASSTGTGSQPQHF | TGTGCCAGTAGTACGGGGACAGGGTCTCAGCCCCAGCATTTT
NA | TRBJ2-6 | NA | TRBV6-5 | CASRADSGANVLTF | TGTGCCAGCAGGGCCGACTCTGGGGCCAACGTCCTGACTTTC
TRBD1 | TRBJ2-1 | NA | TRBV19 | CASNNPRDRGRDEQFF | TGTGCCAGTAACAACCCCCGGGACAGGGGGCGAGATGAGCAGTTCTTC
TRBD1 | TRBJ1-4 | NA | TRBV7-2 | CASSATGRRDEKLFF | TGTGCCAGCAGCGCGACAGGGAGGAGAGATGAAAAACTGTTTTTT
NA | TRBJ2-1 | NA | TRBV15 | CATSRGVGGQWANEQFF | TGTGCCACCAGCAGAGGTGTAGGAGGACAGTGGGCCAATGAGCAGTTCTTC
TRBD1 | TRBJ2-7 | NA | TRBV27 | CASSLGTAHSYEQYF | TGTGCCAGCAGTCTCGGGACAGCGCACTCCTACGAGCAGTACTTC
TRBD1 | TRBJ1-6 | NA | TRBV4-1 | CASSQPGQADNSPLHF | TGCGCCAGCAGCCAACCGGGACAGGCCGATAATTCACCCCTCCACTTT
NA | TRBJ2-3 | NA | TRBV7-2 | CASSAWTRAGDMQYF | TGTGCCAGCAGCGCCTGGACCAGGGCCGGTGATATGCAGTATTTT
TRBD1 | TRBJ2-2 | few | TRBV6-5 | CASTQRGPGELFF | TGTGCCAGCACCCAGAGGGGGCCCGGGGAGCTGTTTTTT
TRBD1 | TRBJ1-6 | NA | TRBV4-2 | CASSQGDRYNSPLHF | TGTGCCAGCAGCCAAGGGGACAGATATAATTCACCCCTCCACTTT
NA | TRBJ2-1 | NA | TRBV24-1 | CATSDSKPGESSYNEQFF | TGTGCCACCAGTGATTCAAAACCCGGGGAAAGCTCCTACAATGAGCAGTTCTTC
NA | TRBJ1-1 | NA | TRBV5-4 | CASSSAPSWGVTEAFF | TGTGCCAGCAGCTCGGCCCCCTCTTGGGGGGTCACTGAAGCTTTCTTT
NA | TRBJ1-1 | NA | TRBV19 | CASSIEYRLNTEAFF | TGTGCCAGTAGTATTGAGTACCGCCTGAACACTGAAGCTTTCTTT
NA | TRBJ1-1 | few | TRBV10-3 | CAITPERNTEAFF | TGTGCCATCACTCCGGAGAGGAACACTGAAGCTTTCTTT
TRBD2 | TRBJ2-2 | NA | TRBV2 | CASSAAGRGATTGELFF | TGTGCCAGCAGTGCTGCAGGGAGGGGAGCGACCACCGGGGAGCTGTTTTTT
TRBD1 | TRBJ1-1 | NA | TRBV6-5 | CASRDREGKDTEAFF | TGTGCCAGCAGGGACAGGGAAGGAAAGGACACTGAAGCTTTCTTT
NA | TRBJ1-2 | NA | TRBV19 | CASTPSNRVRGYGYTF | TGTGCCAGTACCCCATCCAACAGGGTTAGAGGGTATGGCTACACCTTC
NA | TRBJ2-1 | NA | TRBV19 | CASSLSLGGYNEQFF | TGTGCCAGTAGTCTATCTCTGGGGGGCTACAATGAGCAGTTCTTC
NA | TRBJ1-1 | NA | TRBV10-3 | CAISELDRPAFF | TGTGCCATCAGTGAGTTAGACAGGCCCGCTTTCTTT
TRBD2 | TRBJ2-5 | NA | TRBV5-6 | CASSPGHSGGAGVETQYF | TGTGCCAGCAGCCCGGGCCACAGCGGGGGGGCTGGGGTGGAGACCCAGTACTTC
NA | TRBJ1-2 | NA | TRBV14 | CASSHSRAGGYYGYTF | TGTGCCAGCAGCCATTCACGTGCAGGAGGTTACTATGGCTACACCTTC
TRBD1 | TRBJ1-2 | NA | TRBV15 | CATSRDRGTVRVTF | TGTGCCACCAGCAGAGATCGAGGGACAGTACGAGTCACCTTC
TRBD1 | TRBJ2-7 | once | TRBV3-1/TRBV3-2 | CASSTLGTGASEQYF | TGTGCCAGCAGCACTCTCGGGACAGGGGCCTCCGAGCAGTACTTC
TRBD1 | TRBJ2-1 | NA | TRBV24-1 | CATSPGGTGFNEQFF | TGTGCCACCAGCCCCGGCGGGACAGGGTTCAATGAGCAGTTCTTC
NA | TRBJ1-4 | NA | TRBV19 | CASSPRGGEKLFF | TGTGCCAGTAGTCCCAGAGGGGGTGAAAAACTGTTTTTT
NA | TRBJ1-3 | NA | TRBV7-2 | CATGRNPGSSGNTIYF | TGTGCCACCGGTCGCAACCCTGGTTCCTCTGGAAACACCATATATTTT
TRBD2 | TRBJ2-5 | few | TRBV7-8 | CASSLGSSGYLETQYF | TGTGCCAGCAGCTTAGGCTCTAGCGGGTACCTAGAGACCCAGTACTTC
NA | TRBJ1-4 | few | TRBV6-2/TRBV6-3 | CASSYSAGVATNEKLFF | TGTGCCAGCAGTTACTCGGCGGGAGTTGCAACTAATGAAAAACTGTTTTTT
NA | TRBJ2-7 | NA | TRBV19 | CASSHSRDFAQYF | TGTGCCAGTAGTCATAGTAGGGACTTTGCCCAGTACTTC
TRBD1 | TRBJ1-5 | NA | TRBV12-3/TRBV12-4 | CASRGTAYQPQHF | TGTGCCAGCAGGGGGACAGCCTATCAGCCCCAGCATTTT
TRBD2 | TRBJ2-3 | NA | TRBV2 | CASNPGLAGGTDTQYF | TGTGCCAGCAATCCGGGACTAGCGGGGGGCACAGATACGCAGTATTTT
TRBD1 | TRBJ2-7 | NA | TRBV3-1/TRBV3-2 | CASSPGIGGTGQYERQYF | TGTGCCAGCAGCCCTGGAATAGGAGGGACAGGACAATACGAGCGGCAGTACTTC
NA | TRBJ2-1 | NA | TRBV19 | CASSIAGRYNEQFF | TGTGCCAGTAGTATTGCGGGCCGTTACAATGAGCAGTTCTTC
TRBD1 | TRBJ1-5 | NA | TRBV28 | CASSKGAAQPQHF | TGTGCCAGCAGCAAGGGGGCCGCGCAGCCCCAGCATTTT
NA | TRBJ2-2 | NA | TRBV27 | CASSLFPGRGNTGELFF | TGTGCCAGCAGTTTATTCCCCGGCAGGGGGAACACCGGGGAGCTGTTTTTT
TRBD1 | TRBJ2-2 | NA | TRBV29-1 | CSVSPSGQGVTGELFF | TGCAGCGTCTCTCCCAGTGGGCAGGGGGTTACCGGGGAGCTGTTTTTT
TRBD1 | TRBJ1-5 | NA | TRBV7-8 | CASSLAGTGNNQPQHF | TGTGCCAGCAGCTTAGCCGGGACAGGGAACAACCAGCCCCAGCATTTT
TRBD1 | TRBJ1-6 | NA | TRBV6-5 | CASARTGRSPLHF | TGTGCCAGCGCCAGGACAGGGCGCTCACCCCTCCACTTT
TRBD1 | TRBJ2-5 | NA | TRBV5-1 | CASSRDRGYQETQYF | TGCGCCAGCAGCCGAGACAGGGGGTACCAAGAGACCCAGTACTTC
TRBD1 | TRBJ2-1 | NA | TRBV29-1 | CSVEGDRVIDEQFF | TGCAGCGTTGAGGGGGACAGGGTAATCGATGAGCAGTTCTTC
TRBD1 | TRBJ1-3 | NA | TRBV27 | CASSPWDSRNTIYF | TGTGCCAGCAGTCCTTGGGACAGCCGAAACACCATATATTTT
NA | TRBJ1-5 | NA | TRBV7-9 | CASSFDTDNQPQHF | TGTGCCAGCAGCTTTGATACAGACAATCAGCCCCAGCATTTT
NA | TRBJ1-2 | NA | TRBV27 | CASSLRKPTNYGYTF | TGTGCCAGCAGTTTGCGTAAACCTACTAACTATGGCTACACCTTC
NA | TRBJ1-1 | NA | TRBV6-1 | CASSEPRGTEAFF | TGTGCCAGCAGTGAGCCGAGGGGGACTGAAGCTTTCTTT
NA | TRBJ1-1 | NA | TRBV12-3/TRBV12-4 | CASSSQGTEAFF | TGTGCCAGCAGCTCACAGGGAACTGAAGCTTTCTTT
NA | TRBJ1-2 | few | TRBV14 | CASSQDGARGANGYTF | TGTGCCAGCAGCCAAGATGGGGCCCGGGGGGCGAACGGCTACACCTTC